This T cell receptor beta chain was profiled in a study of blood T cells in healthy people across ages. This clonotype turned up a few times. Its antigen remains unidentified. The CDR3 consists of 13 residues. V dropped 5 bases and J dropped 4; count of bases not matched to a gene: 4. Study results and caveats: Lack of knowledge of donor CMV status possibly confounded expanded clonotype changes. A greater number of naive CD4+ cells and higher diversity distinguished long-lived donors from aged donors.

The use of a sample-barcoded 5' primer and a J-beta primer mix characterized a second PCR of roughly 6 to 11 cycles. TCRdb ran MiXCR on the 5' RACE reads and lists one entry per CDR3 protein. Among 1.8 million or so distinct CDR3 sequences listed, about two fifths were seen once. The source is a human donor in good health. Sequenced sample: blood. The chain uses TRBV12-3 or TRBV12-4 and TRBJ1-2; 7 bases line up with TRBD1. Written as DNA, the CDR3 is TGTGCCAGCAGTGAGGGACAGACCTATGGCTACACCTTC. Translating it yields CASSEGQTYGYTF.